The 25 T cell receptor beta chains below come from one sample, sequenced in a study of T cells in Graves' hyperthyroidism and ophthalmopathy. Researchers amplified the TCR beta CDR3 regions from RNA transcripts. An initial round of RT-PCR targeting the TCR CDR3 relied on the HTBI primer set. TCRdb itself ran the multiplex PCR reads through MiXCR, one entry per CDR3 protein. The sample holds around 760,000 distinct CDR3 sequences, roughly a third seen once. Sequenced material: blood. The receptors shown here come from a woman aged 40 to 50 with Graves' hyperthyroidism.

Written as DNA, the CDR3 is TGTGCCAGTTACGGGACAGGGGTTGCATCACCTTTCCGGGAGCAGTTCTTC. Translated, it gives CASYGTGVASPFREQFF. The J gene is TRBJ2-1, the V gene TRBV19; 10 nucleotides line up with TRBD1. Looked up from germline, CDR1 is LNHDA and CDR2 is SQIVND (reference sequence). The V gene end was trimmed by 8 bases and the J gene end by 10 bases; junction bases not matched to a gene: 20. The CDR3 runs to 17 residues.

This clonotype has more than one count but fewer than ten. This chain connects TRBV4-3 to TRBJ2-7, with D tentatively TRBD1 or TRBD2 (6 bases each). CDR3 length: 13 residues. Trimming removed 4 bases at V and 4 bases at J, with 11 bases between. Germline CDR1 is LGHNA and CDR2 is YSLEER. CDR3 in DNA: TGCGCCAGCAGCCTGGAGGGGGAATACGAGCAGTACTTC. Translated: CASSLEGEYEQYF.

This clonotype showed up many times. Here the CDR3 DNA reads TGCGCCAGCAGAAGGACAGAGCGCAATCAGCCCCAGCATTTT. It specifies CASRRTERNQPQHF. The chain couples TRBV10-2 to TRBJ1-5, with D perhaps TRBD1 (6 bases). Germline assignment: CDR1 WSHSY and CDR2 SAAADI. The CDR3 totals 14 residues. V was shortened by 6 bases and J by 2 bases, with 11 bases between the two germline ends.

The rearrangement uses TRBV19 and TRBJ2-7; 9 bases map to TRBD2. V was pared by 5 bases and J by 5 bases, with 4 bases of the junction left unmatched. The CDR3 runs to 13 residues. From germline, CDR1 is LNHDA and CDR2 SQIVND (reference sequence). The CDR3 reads CASSRGTSNEQYF. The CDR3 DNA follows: TGTGCCAGTAGTCGGGGGACTAGCAACGAGCAGTACTTC.

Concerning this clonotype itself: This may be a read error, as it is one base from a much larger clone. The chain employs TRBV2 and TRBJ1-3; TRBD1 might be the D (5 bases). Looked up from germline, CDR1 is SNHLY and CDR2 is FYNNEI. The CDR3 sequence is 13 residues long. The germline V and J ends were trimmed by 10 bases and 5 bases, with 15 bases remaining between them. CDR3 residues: CATCREGRNTIYF. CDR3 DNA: TGTGCCACCTGCAGGGAAGGTAGAAACACCATATATTTT.

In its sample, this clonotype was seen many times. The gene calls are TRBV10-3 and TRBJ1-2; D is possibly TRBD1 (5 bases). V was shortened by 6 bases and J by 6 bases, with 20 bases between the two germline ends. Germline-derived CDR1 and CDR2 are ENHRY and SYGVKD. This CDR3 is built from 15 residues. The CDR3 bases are TGTGCCATCAGCGCGGACCCTGGGGCAGATCATGGCTACACCTTC. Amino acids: CAISADPGADHGYTF.

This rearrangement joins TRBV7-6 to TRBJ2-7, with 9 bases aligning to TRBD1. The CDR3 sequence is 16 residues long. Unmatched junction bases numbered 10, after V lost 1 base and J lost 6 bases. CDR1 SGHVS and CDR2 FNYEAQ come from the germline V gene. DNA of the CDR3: TGTGCCAGCAGCTTAGGGGGGGGAACAGGGGGCGGCGAGCAGTACTTC. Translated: CASSLGGGTGGGEQYF.

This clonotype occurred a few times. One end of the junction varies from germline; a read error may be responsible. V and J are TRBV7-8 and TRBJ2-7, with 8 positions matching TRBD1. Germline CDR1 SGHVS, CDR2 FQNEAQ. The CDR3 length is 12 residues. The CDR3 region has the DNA TGTGCCAGCAGCCAACCTGAGGGACAGGCCTCGTTC. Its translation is CASSQPEGQASF.

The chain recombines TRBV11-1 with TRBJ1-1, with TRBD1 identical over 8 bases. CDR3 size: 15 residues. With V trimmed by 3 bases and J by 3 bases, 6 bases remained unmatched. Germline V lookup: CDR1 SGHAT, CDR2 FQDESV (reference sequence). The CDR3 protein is CASSLAVDRDTEAFF. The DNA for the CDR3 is TGTGCCAGCAGCTTGGCGGTGGACAGGGACACTGAAGCTTTCTTT.

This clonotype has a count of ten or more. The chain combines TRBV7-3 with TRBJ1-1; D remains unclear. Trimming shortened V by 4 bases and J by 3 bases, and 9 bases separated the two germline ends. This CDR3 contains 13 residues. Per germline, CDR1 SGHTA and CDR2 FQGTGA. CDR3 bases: TGTGCCAGCAGCTCGAAAAGGGACACTGAAGCTTTCTTT. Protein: CASSSKRDTEAFF.

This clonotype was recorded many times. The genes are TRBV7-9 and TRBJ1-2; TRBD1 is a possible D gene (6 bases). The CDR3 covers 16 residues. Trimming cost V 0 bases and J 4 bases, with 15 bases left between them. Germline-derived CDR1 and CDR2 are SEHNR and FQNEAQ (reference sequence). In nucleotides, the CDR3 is TGTGCCAGCAGCTTAGCGGGACCCCAGGGGTTCTATGGCTACACCTTC. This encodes CASSLAGPQGFYGYTF.

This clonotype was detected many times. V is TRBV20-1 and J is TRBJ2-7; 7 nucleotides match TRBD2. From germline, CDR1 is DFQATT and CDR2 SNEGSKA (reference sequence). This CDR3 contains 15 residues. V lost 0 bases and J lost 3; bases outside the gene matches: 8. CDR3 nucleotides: TGCAGTGCTAGAGATCCAAGCGGGGCGAGCTACGAGCAGTACTTC. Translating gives CSARDPSGASYEQYF.

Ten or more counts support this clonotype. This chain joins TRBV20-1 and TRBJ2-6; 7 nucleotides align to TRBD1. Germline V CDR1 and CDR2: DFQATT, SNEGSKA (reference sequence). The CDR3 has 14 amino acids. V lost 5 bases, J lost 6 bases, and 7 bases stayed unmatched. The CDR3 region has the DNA TGCAGTGCTCTGACAGGGCTAGCGGCCAACGTCCTGACTTTC. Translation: CSALTGLAANVLTF.

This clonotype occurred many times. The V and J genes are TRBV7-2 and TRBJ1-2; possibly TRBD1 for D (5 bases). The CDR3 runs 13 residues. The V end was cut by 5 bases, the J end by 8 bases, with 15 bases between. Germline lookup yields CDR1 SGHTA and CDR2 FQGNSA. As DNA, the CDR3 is TGTGCCAGCAGCCCAAACCAGGGAGGCGGCTACACCTTC. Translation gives CASSPNQGGGYTF.

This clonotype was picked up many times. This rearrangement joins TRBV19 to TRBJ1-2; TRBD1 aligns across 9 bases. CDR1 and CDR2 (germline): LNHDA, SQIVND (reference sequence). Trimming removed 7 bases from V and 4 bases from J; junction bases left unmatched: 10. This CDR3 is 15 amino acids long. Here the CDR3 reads CASTEQGAQGYGYTF. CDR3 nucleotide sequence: TGTGCCAGTACAGAACAGGGGGCGCAAGGCTATGGCTACACCTTC. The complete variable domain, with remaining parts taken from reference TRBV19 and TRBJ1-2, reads DGGITQSPKYLFRKEGQNVTLSCEQNLNHDAMYWYRQDPGQGLRLIYYSQIVNDFQKGDIAEGYSVSREKKESFPLTVTSAQKNPTAFYLCASTEQGAQGYGYTFGSGTRLTVV.

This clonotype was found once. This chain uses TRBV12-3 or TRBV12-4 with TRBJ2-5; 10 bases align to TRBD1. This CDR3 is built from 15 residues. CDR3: CASGFRDRGQETQYF. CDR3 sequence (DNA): TGTGCTAGTGGTTTTCGGGACAGGGGACAAGAGACCCAGTACTTC.

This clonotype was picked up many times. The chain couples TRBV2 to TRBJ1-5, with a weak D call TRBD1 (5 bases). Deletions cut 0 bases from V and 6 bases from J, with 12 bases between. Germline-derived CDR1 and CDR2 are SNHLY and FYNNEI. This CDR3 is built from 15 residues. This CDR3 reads CASSEAGQGGQPQHF. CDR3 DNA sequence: TGTGCCAGCAGTGAAGCGGGGCAGGGCGGTCAGCCCCAGCATTTT.

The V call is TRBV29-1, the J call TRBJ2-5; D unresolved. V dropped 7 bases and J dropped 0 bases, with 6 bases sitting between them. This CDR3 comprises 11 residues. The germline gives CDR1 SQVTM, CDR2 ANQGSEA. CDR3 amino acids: CSADNQETQYF. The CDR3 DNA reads TGCAGCGCCGACAACCAAGAGACCCAGTACTTC. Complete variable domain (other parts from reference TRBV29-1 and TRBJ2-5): SAVISQKPSRDICQRGTSLTIQCQVDSQVTMMFWYRQQPGQSLTLIATANQGSEATYESGFVIDKFPISRPNLTFSTLTVSNMSPEDSSIYLCSADNQETQYFGPGTRLLVL.

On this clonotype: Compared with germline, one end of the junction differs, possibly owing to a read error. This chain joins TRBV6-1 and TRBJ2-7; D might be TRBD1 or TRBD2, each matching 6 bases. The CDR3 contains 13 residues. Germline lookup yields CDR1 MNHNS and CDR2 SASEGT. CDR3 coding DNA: TGTGCTAGCACCGACGGGGGCCAATACGAGCAGTACTTC. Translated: CASTDGGQYEQYF.

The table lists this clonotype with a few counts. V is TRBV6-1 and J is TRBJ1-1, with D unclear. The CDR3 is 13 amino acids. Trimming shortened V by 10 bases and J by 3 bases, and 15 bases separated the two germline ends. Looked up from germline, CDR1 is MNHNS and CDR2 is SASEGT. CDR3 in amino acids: CATTQVQDTEAFF. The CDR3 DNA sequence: TGTGCCACGACCCAGGTGCAGGACACTGAAGCTTTCTTT.

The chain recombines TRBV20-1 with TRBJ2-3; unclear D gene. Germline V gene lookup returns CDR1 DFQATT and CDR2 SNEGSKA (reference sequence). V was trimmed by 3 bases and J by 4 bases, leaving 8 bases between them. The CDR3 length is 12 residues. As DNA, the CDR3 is TGCAGTGCTAGGGACGGGTCAGATACGCAGTATTTT. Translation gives CSARDGSDTQYF.

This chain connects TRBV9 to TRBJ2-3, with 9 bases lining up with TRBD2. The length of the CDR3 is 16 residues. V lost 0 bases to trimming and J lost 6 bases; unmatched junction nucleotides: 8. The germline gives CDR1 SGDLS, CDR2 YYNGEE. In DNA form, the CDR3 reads TGTGCCAGCAGCGTAGAGGGCGGGAGGGCCGAGGATACGCAGTATTTT. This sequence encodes CASSVEGGRAEDTQYF.

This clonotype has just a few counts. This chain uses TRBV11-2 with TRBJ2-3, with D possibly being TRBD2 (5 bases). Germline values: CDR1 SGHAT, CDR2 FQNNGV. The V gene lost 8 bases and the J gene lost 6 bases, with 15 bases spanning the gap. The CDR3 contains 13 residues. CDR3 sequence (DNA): TGTGCCAGCGGACTCCTCGGAGTGGATACGCAGTATTTT. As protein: CASGLLGVDTQYF.

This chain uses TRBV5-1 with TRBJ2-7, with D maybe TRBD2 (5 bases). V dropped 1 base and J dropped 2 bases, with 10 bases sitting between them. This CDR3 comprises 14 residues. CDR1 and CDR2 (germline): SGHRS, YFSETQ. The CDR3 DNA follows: TGCGCCAGCAGCTTGTTAGAGGGCGCCTACGAGCAGTACTTC. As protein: CASSLLEGAYEQYF.

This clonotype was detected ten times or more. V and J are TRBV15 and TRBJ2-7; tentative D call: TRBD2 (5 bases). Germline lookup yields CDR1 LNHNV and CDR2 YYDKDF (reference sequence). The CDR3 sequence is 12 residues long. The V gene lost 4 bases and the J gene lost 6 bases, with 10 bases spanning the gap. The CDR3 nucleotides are TGTGCCACCAGCAAAGGGAGTAGCGAGCAGTACTTC. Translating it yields CATSKGSSEQYF.